These T cell receptor beta chains were read from a single sample in a study of fetal regulatory T cell absence and autoimmunity. Method: immunoSEQ multiplex PCR; TCRdb's copy keeps in-frame clones and lacks some. Of more than 90,000 clones in the sample, about two thirds are singletons; the top ten hold 1.5% to 2.5%. The source material was pancreas tissue. The source of these receptors is a male donor with IPEX syndrome. The CDR3 runs from the conserved cysteine through the conserved F or W. D genes are given only for firm matches. Where a row states a size, it is once, few, many or the class of an expanded clone; other rows omit it.

CDR3 protein: CASSSPGLVSDTQYF
CDR3 DNA: TGTGCCAGCAGCTCCCCGGGACTAGTATCAGATACGCAGTATTTT
CDR3 length: 15
D gene: TRBD2
J gene: TRBJ2-3
V gene: TRBV7-9
clone size: -

CDR3 protein: CASSLSGGAIYNEQFF
CDR3 DNA: TGTGCCAGCAGCTTAAGCGGGGGGGCAATCTACAATGAGCAGTTCTTC
CDR3 length: 16
D gene: TRBD2
J gene: TRBJ2-1
V gene: TRBV5-4
clone size: -

CDR3 protein: CASSEALGAGSNQPQHF
CDR3 DNA: TGTGCCAGCAGTGAAGCGCTCGGGGCAGGGAGCAATCAGCCCCAGCATTTT
CDR3 length: 17
D gene: -
J gene: TRBJ1-5
V gene: TRBV6-1
clone size: -

CDR3 protein: CASSPQPGGSGANVLTF
CDR3 DNA: TGTGCCAGCTCACCACAACCCGGGGGCTCTGGGGCCAACGTCCTGACTTTC
CDR3 length: 17
D gene: -
J gene: TRBJ2-6
V gene: TRBV18
clone size: -

CDR3 protein: CSVGRSNEQFF
CDR3 DNA: TGCAGCGTTGGGCGATCCAATGAGCAGTTCTTC
CDR3 length: 11
D gene: -
J gene: TRBJ2-1
V gene: TRBV29-1
clone size: -

CDR3 protein: CASAWSAYGYTF
CDR3 DNA: TGTGCCAGCGCCTGGTCTGCCTATGGCTACACCTTC
CDR3 length: 12
D gene: -
J gene: TRBJ1-2
V gene: TRBV7-9
clone size: -

CDR3 protein: CAITADWPIYGYTF
CDR3 DNA: TGTGCCATCACGGCCGACTGGCCGATCTATGGCTACACCTTC
CDR3 length: 14
D gene: -
J gene: TRBJ1-2
V gene: TRBV10-3
clone size: -

CDR3 protein: CATSRDGNFGNEQFF
CDR3 DNA: -
CDR3 length: 15
D gene: -
J gene: TRBJ2-1
V gene: TRBV15
clone size: -

CDR3 protein: CASSSSIQVDVSYEQYF
CDR3 DNA: TGTGCCAGCAGCTCATCAATTCAGGTAGACGTTTCCTACGAGCAGTACTTC
CDR3 length: 17
D gene: -
J gene: TRBJ2-7
V gene: TRBV7-8
clone size: -

CDR3 protein: CASSLKGFTEAFF
CDR3 DNA: TGTGCCAGCAGTTTAAAAGGGTTCACTGAAGCTTTCTTT
CDR3 length: 13
D gene: -
J gene: TRBJ1-1
V gene: TRBV27
clone size: -

CDR3 protein: CASRDGVGKTQYF
CDR3 DNA: TGTGCCAGCAGAGATGGGGTGGGAAAGACCCAGTACTTC
CDR3 length: 13
D gene: -
J gene: TRBJ2-5
V gene: TRBV5-4
clone size: -

CDR3 protein: CASSLVGLDAGELFF
CDR3 DNA: TGCGCCAGCAGCTTGGTGGGTCTGGACGCCGGGGAGCTGTTTTTT
CDR3 length: 15
D gene: -
J gene: TRBJ2-2
V gene: TRBV5-1
clone size: -

CDR3 protein: CASSARQGRDTEAFF
CDR3 DNA: TGTGCCAGCAGCGCCCGACAGGGGCGGGACACTGAAGCTTTCTTT
CDR3 length: 15
D gene: TRBD1
J gene: TRBJ1-1
V gene: TRBV13
clone size: -

CDR3 protein: CASSLAGGNEQFF
CDR3 DNA: TGTGCCAGCTCACTAGCGGGAGGGAATGAGCAGTTCTTC
CDR3 length: 13
D gene: TRBD2
J gene: TRBJ2-1
V gene: TRBV18
clone size: few

CDR3 protein: CASSRTTGANVLTF
CDR3 DNA: TGCGCCAGCAGCCGGACTACTGGGGCCAACGTCCTGACTTTC
CDR3 length: 14
D gene: -
J gene: TRBJ2-6
V gene: TRBV4-3
clone size: once

CDR3 protein: CASSPFGVLKLDTEAFF
CDR3 DNA: TGCGCCAGCAGCCCCTTTGGGGTCCTAAAGTTGGACACTGAAGCTTTCTTT
CDR3 length: 17
D gene: -
J gene: TRBJ1-1
V gene: TRBV5-1
clone size: -

CDR3 protein: CASSLLIGEKLFF
CDR3 DNA: TGTGCCAGCAGCCTCTTAATAGGAGAAAAACTGTTTTTT
CDR3 length: 13
D gene: -
J gene: TRBJ1-4
V gene: TRBV5-5
clone size: -

CDR3 protein: CASSLVGTGNTGELFF
CDR3 DNA: TGTGCCAGCAGCTTAGTAGGGACAGGAAACACCGGGGAGCTGTTTTTT
CDR3 length: 16
D gene: TRBD1
J gene: TRBJ2-2
V gene: TRBV7-2
clone size: -

CDR3 protein: CASSTSSGGLTDTQYF
CDR3 DNA: TGTGCCAGTAGTACCTCTAGCGGGGGGCTCACAGATACGCAGTATTTT
CDR3 length: 16
D gene: TRBD2
J gene: TRBJ2-3
V gene: TRBV19
clone size: -

CDR3 protein: CASSLDEKLFF
CDR3 DNA: TGTGCCAGCAGCTTAGATGAAAAACTGTTTTTT
CDR3 length: 11
D gene: -
J gene: TRBJ1-4
V gene: TRBV7-6
clone size: few

CDR3 protein: CASSQESSGSFNTGELFF
CDR3 DNA: TGCGCCAGCAGCCAAGAAAGTAGCGGGTCCTTTAACACCGGGGAGCTGTTTTTT
CDR3 length: 18
D gene: TRBD2
J gene: TRBJ2-2
V gene: TRBV4-1
clone size: -

CDR3 protein: CASSYPSPSGGFNIQETQYF
CDR3 DNA: TGTGCCAGCAGTTATCCTTCCCCTAGCGGGGGCTTTAATATTCAAGAGACCCAGTACTTC
CDR3 length: 20
D gene: TRBD2
J gene: TRBJ2-5
V gene: TRBV6-9
clone size: -

CDR3 protein: CASSLGAETQYF
CDR3 DNA: TGTGCCAGCAGCTTAGGGGCTGAGACCCAGTACTTC
CDR3 length: 12
D gene: -
J gene: TRBJ2-5
V gene: TRBV7-6
clone size: -

CDR3 protein: CASSKIPQGLDNEQFF
CDR3 DNA: TGTGCCAGTAGTAAAATCCCGCAGGGCTTAGACAATGAGCAGTTCTTC
CDR3 length: 16
D gene: -
J gene: TRBJ2-1
V gene: TRBV19
clone size: few

CDR3 protein: CAISESRLAGTDTQYF
CDR3 DNA: TGTGCCATCAGTGAGTCAAGGCTAGCGGGCACAGATACGCAGTATTTT
CDR3 length: 16
D gene: TRBD2
J gene: TRBJ2-3
V gene: TRBV10-3
clone size: few

CDR3 protein: CASSLDGAATDTQYF
CDR3 DNA: TGTGCCAGCAGCTTAGATGGGGCAGCAACAGATACGCAGTATTTT
CDR3 length: 15
D gene: -
J gene: TRBJ2-3
V gene: TRBV11-3
clone size: -

CDR3 protein: CSVDWQGAQGYTF
CDR3 DNA: TGCAGCGTTGACTGGCAGGGGGCGCAGGGCTACACCTTC
CDR3 length: 13
D gene: TRBD1
J gene: TRBJ1-2
V gene: TRBV29-1
clone size: few

CDR3 protein: CASSLSQDRRYEQYF
CDR3 DNA: TGTGCCAGCAGCTTATCCCAAGACCGGCGGTACGAGCAGTACTTC
CDR3 length: 15
D gene: -
J gene: TRBJ2-7
V gene: TRBV13
clone size: few

CDR3 protein: CASSAGQSAREQFF
CDR3 DNA: TGTGCCAGCAGTGCTGGACAGTCAGCGCGAGAGCAGTTCTTC
CDR3 length: 14
D gene: -
J gene: TRBJ2-1
V gene: TRBV25-1
clone size: -